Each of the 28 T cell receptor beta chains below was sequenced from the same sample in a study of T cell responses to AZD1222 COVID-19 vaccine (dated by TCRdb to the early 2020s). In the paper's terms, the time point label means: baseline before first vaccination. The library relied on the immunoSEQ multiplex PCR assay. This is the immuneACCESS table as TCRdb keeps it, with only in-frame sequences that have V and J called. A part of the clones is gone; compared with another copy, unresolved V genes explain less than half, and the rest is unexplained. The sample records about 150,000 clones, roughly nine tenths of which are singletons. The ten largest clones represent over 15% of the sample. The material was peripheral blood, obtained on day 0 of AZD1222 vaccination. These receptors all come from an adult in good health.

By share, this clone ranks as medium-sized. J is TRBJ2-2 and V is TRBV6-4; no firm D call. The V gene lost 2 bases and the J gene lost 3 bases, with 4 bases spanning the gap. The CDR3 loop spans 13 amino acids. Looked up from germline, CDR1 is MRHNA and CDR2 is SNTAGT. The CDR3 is CASSDRDTGELFF. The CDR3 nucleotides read TGTGCCAGCAGTGACAGGGACACCGGGGAGCTGTTTTTT.

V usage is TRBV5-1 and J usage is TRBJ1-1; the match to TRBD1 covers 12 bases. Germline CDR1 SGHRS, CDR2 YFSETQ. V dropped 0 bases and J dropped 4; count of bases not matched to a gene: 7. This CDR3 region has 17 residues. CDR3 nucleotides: TGCGCCAGCAGCTTGGAGGGACAGGGGGCGATAGCCACTGAAGCTTTCTTT. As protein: CASSLEGQGAIATEAFF.

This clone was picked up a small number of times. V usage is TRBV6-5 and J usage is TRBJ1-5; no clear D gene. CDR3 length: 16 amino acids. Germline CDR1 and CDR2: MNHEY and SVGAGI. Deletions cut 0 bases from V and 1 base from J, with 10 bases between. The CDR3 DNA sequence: TGTGCCAGCAGTTACTCGAGAGAGGCAAGCAATCAGCCCCAGCATTTT. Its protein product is CASSYSREASNQPQHF.

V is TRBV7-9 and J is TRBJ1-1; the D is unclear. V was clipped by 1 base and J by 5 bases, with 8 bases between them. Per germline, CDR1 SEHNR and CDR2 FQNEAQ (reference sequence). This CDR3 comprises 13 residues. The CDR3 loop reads CASSLVWVTEAFF. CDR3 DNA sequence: TGTGCCAGCAGCTTAGTATGGGTAACTGAAGCTTTCTTT.

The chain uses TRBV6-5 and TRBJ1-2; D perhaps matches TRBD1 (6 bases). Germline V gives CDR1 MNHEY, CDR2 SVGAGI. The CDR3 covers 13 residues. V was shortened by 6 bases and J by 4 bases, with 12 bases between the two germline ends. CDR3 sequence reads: CASSTRQAYGYTF. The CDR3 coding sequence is TGTGCCAGCAGCACCAGACAGGCCTATGGCTACACCTTC.

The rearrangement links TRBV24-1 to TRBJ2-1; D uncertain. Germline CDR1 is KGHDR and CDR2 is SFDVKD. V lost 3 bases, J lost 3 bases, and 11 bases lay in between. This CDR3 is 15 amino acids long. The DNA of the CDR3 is TGTGCCACCAGTGATGCCCCTGGGCTCTACAATGAGCAGTTCTTC. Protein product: CATSDAPGLYNEQFF.

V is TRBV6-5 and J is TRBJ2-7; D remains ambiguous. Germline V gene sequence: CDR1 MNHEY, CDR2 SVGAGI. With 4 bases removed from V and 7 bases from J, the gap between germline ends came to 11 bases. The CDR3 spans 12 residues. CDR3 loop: CASSFRDGEQYF. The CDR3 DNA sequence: TGTGCCAGCAGTTTTAGAGACGGGGAGCAGTACTTC.

DNA of the CDR3: TGCGCCAGCAGCTTGGAACGGACGGGGGAAAAACTGTTTTTT. Its translation is CASSLERTGEKLFF. V is TRBV5-1 and J is TRBJ1-4; D not certain. CDR1 SGHRS and CDR2 YFSETQ come from the germline V gene. The ends were cut back, 0 bases at V and 8 bases at J, with 11 bases in the middle. The length of the CDR3 is 14 residues.

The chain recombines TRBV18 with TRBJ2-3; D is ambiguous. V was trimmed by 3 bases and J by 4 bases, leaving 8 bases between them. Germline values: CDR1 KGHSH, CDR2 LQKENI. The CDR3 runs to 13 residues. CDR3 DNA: TGTGCCAGCTCACCGAACCCTTCAGATACGCAGTATTTT. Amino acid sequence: CASSPNPSDTQYF.

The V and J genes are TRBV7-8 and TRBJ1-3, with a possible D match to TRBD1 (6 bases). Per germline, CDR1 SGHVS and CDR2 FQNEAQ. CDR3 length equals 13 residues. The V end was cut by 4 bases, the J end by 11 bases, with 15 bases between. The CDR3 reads CASSSNTGTSIYF. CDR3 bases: TGTGCCAGCAGCTCTAATACGGGGACATCCATATATTTT. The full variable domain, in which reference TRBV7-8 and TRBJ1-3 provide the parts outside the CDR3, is GAGVSQSPRYKVAKRGQDVALRCDPISGHVSLFWYQQALGQGPEFLTYFQNEAQLDKSGLPSDRFFAERPEGSVSTLKIQRTQQEDSAVYLCASSSNTGTSIYFGEGSWLTVV.

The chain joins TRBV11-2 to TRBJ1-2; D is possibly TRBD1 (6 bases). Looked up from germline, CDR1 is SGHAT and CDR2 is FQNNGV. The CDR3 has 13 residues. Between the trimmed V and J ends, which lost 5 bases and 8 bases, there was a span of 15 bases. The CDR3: CASSPAGAKGYTF. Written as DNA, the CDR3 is TGTGCCAGCAGCCCCGCGGGGGCCAAGGGCTACACCTTC.

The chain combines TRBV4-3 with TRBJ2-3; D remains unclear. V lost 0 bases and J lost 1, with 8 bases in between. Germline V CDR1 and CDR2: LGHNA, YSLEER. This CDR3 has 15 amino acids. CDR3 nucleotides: TGCGCCAGCAGCCAAGAGTTGACCCGCACAGATACGCAGTATTTT. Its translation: CASSQELTRTDTQYF.

In DNA form, the CDR3 reads TGTGCCAGCAGCTGGACTGGACAGGGCGATGAGCAGTTCTTC. This gives the protein CASSWTGQGDEQFF. The V call is TRBV11-2, the J call TRBJ2-1; 8 nucleotides match TRBD1. The J segment lost 8 bases and the V segment lost 4 bases, leaving 7 bases of the junction unmatched. The CDR3 is 14 residues long. Germline assignment: CDR1 SGHAT and CDR2 FQNNGV.

CDR3 DNA sequence: TGCAGCGCTACCTTGCTAGCGGGAGGACGCAATGAGCAGTTCTTC. It translates to CSATLLAGGRNEQFF. The V call is TRBV29-1, the J call TRBJ2-1; 11 bases line up with TRBD2. CDR1 is SQVTM, CDR2 ANQGSEA, per germline. The CDR3 length is 15 residues. The trim removed 7 bases at V and 6 bases at J, leaving 11 bases unmatched.

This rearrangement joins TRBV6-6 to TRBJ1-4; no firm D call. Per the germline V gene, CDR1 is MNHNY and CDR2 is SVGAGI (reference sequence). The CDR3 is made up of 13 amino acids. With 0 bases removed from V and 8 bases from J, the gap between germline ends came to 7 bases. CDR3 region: CASSYSGREKLFF. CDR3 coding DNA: TGTGCCAGCAGTTACTCGGGCAGGGAAAAACTGTTTTTT.

CDR3 nucleotide sequence: TGTGCCAGCAGCTTGGGGGCAGGGGGGCTCACTGAAGCTTTCTTT. Translating gives CASSLGAGGLTEAFF. This chain uses TRBV5-4 with TRBJ1-1; 7 positions agree with TRBD1. The J segment lost 4 bases and the V segment lost 0 bases, leaving 6 bases of the junction unmatched. The CDR3 covers 15 residues. Germline V CDR1 and CDR2: SGHNT, YYREEE (reference sequence).

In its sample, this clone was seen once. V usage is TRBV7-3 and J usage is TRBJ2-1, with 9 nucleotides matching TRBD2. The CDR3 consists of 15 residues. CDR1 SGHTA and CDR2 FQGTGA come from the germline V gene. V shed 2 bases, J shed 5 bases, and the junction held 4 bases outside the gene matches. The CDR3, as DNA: TGTGCCAGCAGCTTATTTGCTAGCGGGAACAATGAGCAGTTCTTC. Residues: CASSLFASGNNEQFF. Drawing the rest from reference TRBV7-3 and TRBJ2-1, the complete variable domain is GAGVSQTPSNKVTEKGKYVELRCDPISGHTALYWYRQSLGQGPEFLIYFQGTGAADDSGLPNDRFFAVRPEGSVSTLKIQRTERGDSAVYLCASSLFASGNNEQFFGPGTRLTVL.

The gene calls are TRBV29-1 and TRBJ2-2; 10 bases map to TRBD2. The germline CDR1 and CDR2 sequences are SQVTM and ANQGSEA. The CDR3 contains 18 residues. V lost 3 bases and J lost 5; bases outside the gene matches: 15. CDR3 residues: CSVDSSGAGSGGTGELFF. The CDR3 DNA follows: TGCAGCGTTGACAGTTCAGGGGCGGGTAGCGGGGGGACCGGGGAGCTGTTTTTT.

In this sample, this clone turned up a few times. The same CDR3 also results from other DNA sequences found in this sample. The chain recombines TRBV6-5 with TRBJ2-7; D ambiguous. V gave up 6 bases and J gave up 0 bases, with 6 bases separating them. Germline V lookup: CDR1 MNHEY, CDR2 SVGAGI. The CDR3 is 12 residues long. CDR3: CASSPSSYEQYF. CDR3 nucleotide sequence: TGTGCCAGCAGCCCGAGCTCCTACGAGCAGTACTTC.

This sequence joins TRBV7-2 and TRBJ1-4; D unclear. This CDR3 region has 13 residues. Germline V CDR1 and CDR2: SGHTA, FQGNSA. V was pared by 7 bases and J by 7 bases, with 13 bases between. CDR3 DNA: TGTGCCAGCACCATCAACGCTGGTGAAAAACTGTTTTTT. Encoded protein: CASTINAGEKLFF.

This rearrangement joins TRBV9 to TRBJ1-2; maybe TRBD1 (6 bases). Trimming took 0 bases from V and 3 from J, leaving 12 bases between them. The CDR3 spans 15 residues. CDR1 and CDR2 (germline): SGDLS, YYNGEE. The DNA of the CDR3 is TGTGCCAGCAGCGTAGGGTACCGGGGGCACTATGGCTACACCTTC. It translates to CASSVGYRGHYGYTF.

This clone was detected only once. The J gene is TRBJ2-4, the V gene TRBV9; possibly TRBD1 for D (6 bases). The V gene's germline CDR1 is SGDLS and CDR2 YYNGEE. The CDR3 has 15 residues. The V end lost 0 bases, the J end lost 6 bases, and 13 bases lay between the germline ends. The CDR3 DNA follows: TGTGCCAGCAGCGTAGAGGTAGGGGGAAGAAACATTCAGTACTTC. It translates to CASSVEVGGRNIQYF.

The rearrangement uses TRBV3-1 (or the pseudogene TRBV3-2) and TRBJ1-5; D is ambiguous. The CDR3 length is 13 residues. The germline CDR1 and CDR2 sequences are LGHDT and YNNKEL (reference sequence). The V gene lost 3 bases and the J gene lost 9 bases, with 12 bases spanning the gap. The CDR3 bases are TGTGCCAGCAGCCACTCAGGCGCAGGGCCCCAGCATTTT. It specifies CASSHSGAGPQHF.

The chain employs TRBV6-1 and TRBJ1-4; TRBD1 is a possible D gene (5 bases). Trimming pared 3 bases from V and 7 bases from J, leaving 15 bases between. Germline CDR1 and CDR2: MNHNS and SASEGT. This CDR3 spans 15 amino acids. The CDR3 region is CASSDSGSRREKLFF. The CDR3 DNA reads TGTGCCAGCAGTGATTCAGGGAGCAGGCGTGAAAAACTGTTTTTT.

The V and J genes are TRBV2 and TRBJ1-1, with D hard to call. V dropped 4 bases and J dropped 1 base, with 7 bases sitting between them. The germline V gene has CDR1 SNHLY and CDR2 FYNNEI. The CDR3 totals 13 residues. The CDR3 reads CASSVGKNTEAFF. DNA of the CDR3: TGTGCCAGCAGTGTTGGGAAGAACACTGAAGCTTTCTTT.

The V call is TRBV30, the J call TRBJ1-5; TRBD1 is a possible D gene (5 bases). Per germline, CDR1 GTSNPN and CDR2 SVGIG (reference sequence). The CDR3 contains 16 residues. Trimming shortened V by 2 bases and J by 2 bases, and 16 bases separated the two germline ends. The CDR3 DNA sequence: TGTGCCTGGAGTTATGGCGGAAAAGGGGGCAATCAGCCCCAGCATTTT. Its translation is CAWSYGGKGGNQPQHF.

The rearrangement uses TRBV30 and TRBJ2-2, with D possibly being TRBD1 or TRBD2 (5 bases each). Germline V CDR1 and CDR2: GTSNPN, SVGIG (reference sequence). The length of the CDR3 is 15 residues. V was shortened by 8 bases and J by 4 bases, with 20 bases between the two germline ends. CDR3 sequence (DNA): TGTGCCGGACCTTTGGCGATTGGGACCACCGGGGAGCTGTTTTTT. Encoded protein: CAGPLAIGTTGELFF.

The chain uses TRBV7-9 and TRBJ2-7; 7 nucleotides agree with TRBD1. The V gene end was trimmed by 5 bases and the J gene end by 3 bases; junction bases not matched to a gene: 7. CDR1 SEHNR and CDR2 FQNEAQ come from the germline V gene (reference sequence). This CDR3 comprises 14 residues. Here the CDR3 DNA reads TGTGCCAGCAGCCACCGGGACAGAAACTACGAGCAGTACTTC. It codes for CASSHRDRNYEQYF.